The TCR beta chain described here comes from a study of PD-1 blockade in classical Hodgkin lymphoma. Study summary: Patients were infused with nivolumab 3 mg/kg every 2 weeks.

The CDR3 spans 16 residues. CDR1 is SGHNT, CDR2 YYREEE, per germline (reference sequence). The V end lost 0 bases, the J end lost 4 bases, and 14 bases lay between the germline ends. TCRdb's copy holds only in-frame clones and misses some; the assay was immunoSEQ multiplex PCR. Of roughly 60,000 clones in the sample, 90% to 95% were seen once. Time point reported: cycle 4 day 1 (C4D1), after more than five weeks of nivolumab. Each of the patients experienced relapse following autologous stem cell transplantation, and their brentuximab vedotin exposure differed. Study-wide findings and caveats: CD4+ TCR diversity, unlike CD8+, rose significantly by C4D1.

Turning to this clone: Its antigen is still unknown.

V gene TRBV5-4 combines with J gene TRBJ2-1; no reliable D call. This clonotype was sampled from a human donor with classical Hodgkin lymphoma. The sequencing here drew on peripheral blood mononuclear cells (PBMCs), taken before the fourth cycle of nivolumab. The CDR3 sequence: CASSLAREVGYNEQFF. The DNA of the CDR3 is TGTGCCAGCAGCTTGGCAAGAGAGGTGGGGTACAATGAGCAGTTCTTC.